A selection of T cell receptor beta chains follows, all from one sample in a study of Graves' ophthalmopathy and Graves' hyperthyroidism. TCRdb reprocessed the multiplex PCR reads with MiXCR, giving one entry per CDR3 protein. The profile shows under 250,000 distinct CDR3 sequences, under 25% of them singletons. Specimen: peripheral blood. These TCRs come from a woman aged 45-59 years with Graves' ophthalmopathy. The CDR3 runs from the conserved cysteine through the conserved F or W. Each record gives: D gene, V gene, CDR3 length, J gene, clone size, CDR3 DNA, CDR3 protein. A D gene is named only where the DNA matches it firmly. Some rows mark clone size as missing; the rest say once, few, many or name a class of expanded clone.

d_call: -; v_call: TRBV12-3/TRBV12-4; cdr3_length: 16; j_call: TRBJ2-1; clone_size: few; cdr3_nt: TGTGCCAGCAGTTCTACCCGGGGAGGCGTGTACAATGAGCAGTTCTTC; cdr3_aa: CASSSTRGGVYNEQFF
d_call: -; v_call: TRBV2; cdr3_length: 13; j_call: TRBJ2-7; clone_size: -; cdr3_nt: TGTGCCAGCAGCCAGGGCCTTCGGGACGAGCAGTACTTC; cdr3_aa: CASSQGLRDEQYF
d_call: -; v_call: TRBV12-3/TRBV12-4; cdr3_length: 16; j_call: TRBJ1-3; clone_size: many; cdr3_nt: TGTGCCAGCAGTTTAGCGGCCGGGGCTCAACAAAACACCATATATTTT; cdr3_aa: CASSLAAGAQQNTIYF
d_call: -; v_call: TRBV18; cdr3_length: 14; j_call: TRBJ2-7; clone_size: many; cdr3_nt: TGTGCCAGCTCACCCCAGGACTATTCCTACGAGCAGTACTTC; cdr3_aa: CASSPQDYSYEQYF
d_call: -; v_call: TRBV2; cdr3_length: 13; j_call: TRBJ1-5; clone_size: -; cdr3_nt: TGTGCCAGCAGGGAGCTAAACGGGGGGCCCCAGCATTTT; cdr3_aa: CASRELNGGPQHF
d_call: -; v_call: TRBV7-2; cdr3_length: 13; j_call: TRBJ1-2; clone_size: -; cdr3_nt: TGTGCCAGCAGCTGGGGACAAAGTGTTGGCTACACCTTC; cdr3_aa: CASSWGQSVGYTF
d_call: -; v_call: TRBV7-6; cdr3_length: 14; j_call: TRBJ1-1; clone_size: many; cdr3_nt: TGTGCCAGCAGCTTAGAATTGGGGGGCACTGAAGCTTTCTTT; cdr3_aa: CASSLELGGTEAFF
d_call: -; v_call: TRBV27; cdr3_length: 14; j_call: TRBJ1-6; clone_size: many; cdr3_nt: TGTGCCAGCAGTTTAAGGCCCGGGACTTCACCCCTCCACTTT; cdr3_aa: CASSLRPGTSPLHF
d_call: -; v_call: TRBV6-1; cdr3_length: 13; j_call: TRBJ2-7; clone_size: many; cdr3_nt: TGTGCCAGCAGTGCAAGCGGAACCTACGAGCAGTACTTC; cdr3_aa: CASSASGTYEQYF
d_call: -; v_call: TRBV28; cdr3_length: 14; j_call: TRBJ2-7; clone_size: -; cdr3_nt: TGTGCCAGCAGTTTATCGGCAGCACTCTACGAGCAGTACTTC; cdr3_aa: CASSLSAALYEQYF
d_call: -; v_call: TRBV6-5; cdr3_length: 14; j_call: TRBJ1-1; clone_size: -; cdr3_nt: TGTGCCAGCAGTTACCAGGGAGTGAACACTGAAGCTTTCTTT; cdr3_aa: CASSYQGVNTEAFF
d_call: -; v_call: TRBV30; cdr3_length: 14; j_call: TRBJ1-3; clone_size: many; cdr3_nt: TGTGCCTGGAGTGTACCAGGGGCCGGAAACACCATATATTTT; cdr3_aa: CAWSVPGAGNTIYF
d_call: -; v_call: TRBV24-1; cdr3_length: 11; j_call: TRBJ1-1; clone_size: -; cdr3_nt: TGTGCCACCAGTGATGACACTGAAGCTTTCTTT; cdr3_aa: CATSDDTEAFF
d_call: -; v_call: TRBV27; cdr3_length: 14; j_call: TRBJ2-1; clone_size: -; cdr3_nt: TGTGCCAGCAGTTTGTCACGCTCCTACAATGAGCAGTTCTTC; cdr3_aa: CASSLSRSYNEQFF
d_call: TRBD2; v_call: TRBV18; cdr3_length: 16; j_call: TRBJ2-4; clone_size: -; cdr3_nt: TGTGCCAGCTCAACTAGCGGGAGTGGATCCGAAAACATTCAGTACTTC; cdr3_aa: CASSTSGSGSENIQYF
d_call: TRBD2; v_call: TRBV20-1; cdr3_length: 15; j_call: TRBJ2-5; clone_size: -; cdr3_nt: TGCAGTGCTAGCCCCGCTAGCGGGGTCCAGGAGGCCCAGTACTTC; cdr3_aa: CSASPASGVQEAQYF
d_call: -; v_call: TRBV19; cdr3_length: 14; j_call: TRBJ1-1; clone_size: many; cdr3_nt: TGTGCCAGTGCCTATAGAGGGCAGAACACTGAAGCTTTCTTT; cdr3_aa: CASAYRGQNTEAFF
d_call: TRBD2; v_call: TRBV5-1; cdr3_length: 15; j_call: TRBJ2-7; clone_size: many; cdr3_nt: TGCGCCAGCAGCCCAGGGGGGACTAGCTTCTACGAGCAGTACTTC; cdr3_aa: CASSPGGTSFYEQYF
d_call: TRBD2; v_call: TRBV20-1; cdr3_length: 16; j_call: TRBJ2-5; clone_size: many; cdr3_nt: TGCAGTGCTAGCCCTGGGACTAGCGGGAGTGTGGAGACCCAGTACTTC; cdr3_aa: CSASPGTSGSVETQYF
d_call: -; v_call: TRBV20-1; cdr3_length: 14; j_call: TRBJ1-5; clone_size: many; cdr3_nt: TGCAGTGCTAGGTTACAGGGCAGCAATCAGCCCCAGCATTTT; cdr3_aa: CSARLQGSNQPQHF
d_call: TRBD1; v_call: TRBV28; cdr3_length: 15; j_call: TRBJ2-5; clone_size: many; cdr3_nt: TGTGCCAGCAGCCACGCCGGGACAGGAGGAGAGACCCAGTACTTC; cdr3_aa: CASSHAGTGGETQYF
d_call: -; v_call: TRBV20-1; cdr3_length: 14; j_call: TRBJ2-7; clone_size: few; cdr3_nt: TGCAGTGCTAGAGATTGGGCAGGGATGCCCGAGCAGTACTTC; cdr3_aa: CSARDWAGMPEQYF
d_call: -; v_call: TRBV29-1; cdr3_length: 14; j_call: TRBJ1-5; clone_size: many; cdr3_nt: TGCAGCGTTGTAACGGGGGCCGACAATCAGCCCCAGCATTTT; cdr3_aa: CSVVTGADNQPQHF
d_call: TRBD1; v_call: TRBV28; cdr3_length: 17; j_call: TRBJ2-2; clone_size: many; cdr3_nt: TGTGCCAGCACAGGCCCCCCCGGGACAGTAAACACCGGGGAGCTGTTTTTT; cdr3_aa: CASTGPPGTVNTGELFF
d_call: -; v_call: TRBV2; cdr3_length: 16; j_call: TRBJ2-7; clone_size: many; cdr3_nt: TGTGCCAGCAGGCCCCGGTTTAGAACGACCTCCTACGAGCAGTACTTC; cdr3_aa: CASRPRFRTTSYEQYF
d_call: TRBD2; v_call: TRBV18; cdr3_length: 15; j_call: TRBJ2-7; clone_size: many; cdr3_nt: TGTGCCAGCTCACCACCGGCCAGCGGGGTCTACGAGCAGTACTTC; cdr3_aa: CASSPPASGVYEQYF
d_call: -; v_call: TRBV3-1; cdr3_length: 14; j_call: TRBJ1-1; clone_size: many; cdr3_nt: TGTGCCAGCAGAAAACAGGGCTTCGACACTGAAGCTTTCTTT; cdr3_aa: CASRKQGFDTEAFF
d_call: TRBD1; v_call: TRBV28; cdr3_length: 14; j_call: TRBJ1-6; clone_size: many; cdr3_nt: TGTGCCAGCAGGACAGGGCGGTATAATTCACCCCTCCACTTT; cdr3_aa: CASRTGRYNSPLHF
d_call: TRBD1; v_call: TRBV6-1; cdr3_length: 15; j_call: TRBJ1-1; clone_size: -; cdr3_nt: TGTGCCAGCAGGACCCACAGGGGAGGGAACACTGAAGCTTTCTTT; cdr3_aa: CASRTHRGGNTEAFF
d_call: TRBD1; v_call: TRBV27; cdr3_length: 15; j_call: TRBJ2-7; clone_size: many; cdr3_nt: TGTGCCAGCAGTCCGCGGGACAGGGGGCCGGGCGAGCAGTACTTC; cdr3_aa: CASSPRDRGPGEQYF
d_call: TRBD1; v_call: TRBV10-3; cdr3_length: 13; j_call: TRBJ2-5; clone_size: many; cdr3_nt: TGTGCCATCAGTGGGGACAGTGGAGAGACCCAGTACTTC; cdr3_aa: CAISGDSGETQYF
d_call: TRBD2; v_call: TRBV28; cdr3_length: 15; j_call: TRBJ2-5; clone_size: -; cdr3_nt: TGTGCCAGCAGAACACTAGCGGCGTACCAAGAGACCCAGTACTTC; cdr3_aa: CASRTLAAYQETQYF
d_call: -; v_call: TRBV20-1; cdr3_length: 12; j_call: TRBJ1-6; clone_size: many; cdr3_nt: TGCAGTGCTAGAGATGGGGATTCACCCCTCCACTTT; cdr3_aa: CSARDGDSPLHF
d_call: TRBD1; v_call: TRBV28; cdr3_length: 15; j_call: TRBJ2-7; clone_size: -; cdr3_nt: TGTGCCAGCAGTTTAGCGGGACAGGGGGGTGACGAGCAGTACTTC; cdr3_aa: CASSLAGQGGDEQYF
d_call: -; v_call: TRBV7-2; cdr3_length: 13; j_call: TRBJ2-7; clone_size: -; cdr3_nt: TGTGCCAGCAGCTTGTCCACAGGGTTGGAGCAGTACTTC; cdr3_aa: CASSLSTGLEQYF